This TCR beta chain was found in a study of blood T cell repertoires in COVID-19. As for the study in general: PBMCs, B-cell-depleted T cells, or T cells were the source of the cDNA or gDNA that made up the material.

Generated by immunoSEQ multiplex PCR, the TCRdb table keeps only in-frame clones and is missing some. The top ten clones hold more than 0.95% of a sample with over 200,000 clones, 92% of them seen once. The source of this sequence is a man aged 25 to 40 with acute or convalescent COVID-19. Sequenced sample: peripheral blood.

In nucleotides, the CDR3 is TGCGCCAGCATACACACAGGGGGCCTTATAAATGAGCAGTTCTTC. Residues: CASIHTGGLINEQFF. The chain carries TRBV5-1 and TRBJ2-1; TRBD1 matches 9 bases. This CDR3 has 15 amino acids. Germline loops: CDR1 SGHRS, CDR2 YFSETQ. J gave up 7 bases and V 6 bases, and 11 bases lay outside the gene matches.